The 12 T cell receptor beta chains below were found in one sample sequenced in a study of blood T cell repertoires in COVID-19. Clones were read by immunoSEQ multiplex PCR, and TCRdb kept only the in-frame ones, dropping some. Seen here are about 140,000 clones, around 81% observed once, and the top ten hold approximately 8%. Specimen: peripheral blood. These receptors all stem from a human donor in a cohort sampled during active COVID-19.

The rearrangement links TRBV5-1 to TRBJ2-6; 9 bases map to TRBD1. This CDR3 has 16 residues. Germline values: CDR1 SGHRS, CDR2 YFSETQ. V lost 0 bases, J lost 4 bases, and 2 bases stayed unmatched. As DNA, the CDR3 is TGCGCCAGCAGCTTGGGGACAGGGGCCGGGGCCAACGTCCTGACTTTC. Residues: CASSLGTGAGANVLTF.

The chain couples TRBV3-1 (or the pseudogene TRBV3-2) to TRBJ2-7; TRBD1 aligns across 11 bases. The V gene's germline CDR1 is LGHDT and CDR2 YNNKEL (reference sequence). CDR3 length: 17 amino acids. The ends lost 0 bases at V and 6 bases at J; junction bases unmatched: 10. Here the CDR3 reads CASSQEGRGTGGAEQYF. CDR3 sequence (DNA): TGTGCCAGCAGCCAAGAGGGTCGGGGGACAGGGGGAGCCGAGCAGTACTTC.

This clone was picked up a small number of times. The chain carries TRBV18 and TRBJ1-1; D is unclear. Germline CDR1 and CDR2: KGHSH and LQKENI. CDR3 length equals 14 residues. V was shortened by 0 bases and J by 0 bases, with 5 bases between the two germline ends. This chain's CDR3 is CASSPPRVNTEAFF. The CDR3 bases are TGTGCCAGCTCACCACCGAGAGTGAACACTGAAGCTTTCTTT. Full variable domain (outside the CDR3, taken from reference TRBV18 and TRBJ1-1): NAGVMQNPRHLVRRRGQEARLRCSPMKGHSHVYWYRQLPEEGLKFMVYLQKENIIDESGMPKERFSAEFPKEGPSILRIQQVVRGDSAAYFCASSPPRVNTEAFFGQGTRLTVV.

The V call is TRBV2, the J call TRBJ2-7, with D perhaps TRBD1 (5 bases). V lost 4 bases and J 6 bases, leaving 16 bases between the germline ends. CDR1 is SNHLY and CDR2 is FYNNEI in the germline V gene. The CDR3 length is 14 residues. CDR3 sequence (DNA): TGTGCCAGCAGTGTGACAGAAATCAAAACCGAGCAGTACTTC. Its translation is CASSVTEIKTEQYF.

This clone was seen a single time. The V call is TRBV19, the J call TRBJ2-1; 10 nucleotides agree with TRBD2. This CDR3 region has 19 residues. The V and J ends lost 3 bases and 0 bases, in that order; junction bases with no gene match: 11. Germline V gene sequence: CDR1 LNHDA, CDR2 SQIVND (reference sequence). CDR3 loop: CASSMGLARLLSSYNEQFF. CDR3 DNA sequence: TGTGCCAGTAGTATGGGACTAGCGCGCCTTCTGAGCTCCTACAATGAGCAGTTCTTC. Full variable domain (remainder filled in from reference TRBV19 and TRBJ2-1): DGGITQSPKYLFRKEGQNVTLSCEQNLNHDAMYWYRQDPGQGLRLIYYSQIVNDFQKGDIAEGYSVSREKKESFPLTVTSAQKNPTAFYLCASSMGLARLLSSYNEQFFGPGTRLTVL.

This clone occurred a few times. This chain connects TRBV7-2 to TRBJ2-7; TRBD1 is a possible D gene (6 bases). Germline assignment: CDR1 SGHTA and CDR2 FQGNSA. The CDR3 totals 13 residues. Trimming left V 5 bases short and J 1 base short, with 9 bases between. CDR3 sequence: CASSKDRSYEQYF. CDR3 coding DNA: TGTGCCAGCAGCAAGGACAGATCCTACGAGCAGTACTTC. Drawing the rest from reference TRBV7-2 and TRBJ2-7, the complete variable domain is GAGVSQSPSNKVTEKGKDVELRCDPISGHTALYWYRQSLGQGLEFLIYFQGNSAPDKSGLPSDRFSAERTGGSVSTLTIQRTQQEDSAVYLCASSKDRSYEQYFGPGTRLTVT.

This clone is deemed large. This chain joins TRBV7-2 and TRBJ1-5; 9 bases match TRBD1. From germline, CDR1 is SGHTA and CDR2 FQGNSA. V was pared by 6 bases and J by 7 bases, with 10 bases of the junction left unmatched. This CDR3 spans 15 amino acids. DNA of the CDR3: TGTGCCAGCAGTTCCACAGGGGGCGCGGGGCAGCCCCAGCATTTT. As protein: CASSSTGGAGQPQHF.

V is TRBV15 and J is TRBJ1-3; perhaps TRBD1 as D (5 bases). The germline gives CDR1 LNHNV, CDR2 YYDKDF (reference sequence). This CDR3 is built from 16 residues. V lost 0 bases, J lost 3 bases, and 12 bases lay in between. The CDR3, as DNA: TGTGCCACCAGCAGAGAAGGTTGGGGCTTTGGAAACACCATATATTTT. As protein: CATSREGWGFGNTIYF.

The chain combines TRBV10-2 with TRBJ2-1; the D gene is possibly TRBD2 (5 bases). CDR3 length equals 13 residues. V was clipped by 8 bases and J by 4 bases, with 12 bases between them. Per the germline V gene, CDR1 is WSHSY and CDR2 is SAAADI. As DNA, the CDR3 is TGCGCCAGCGAGAGGGTGGATTACAATGAGCAGTTCTTC. Amino acid sequence: CASERVDYNEQFF.

This clone appeared once. The rearrangement joins TRBV11-2 to TRBJ2-7; D is undetermined. V was shortened by 5 bases and J by 5 bases, with 7 bases between the two germline ends. Germline CDR1 reads SGHAT; CDR2 reads FQNNGV. CDR3 length: 11 amino acids. For the CDR3, the DNA is TGTGCCAGCAGCCTTGTAGACGAGCAGTACTTC. Protein product: CASSLVDEQYF.

This rearrangement joins TRBV20-1 to TRBJ1-2; TRBD1 is a possible D gene (6 bases). There are 13 residues in the CDR3. In germline, CDR1 is DFQATT, CDR2 SNEGSKA (reference sequence). The V and J ends lost 3 bases and 6 bases respectively, with 14 bases between them. This chain's CDR3 is CSASETGKDGYTF. CDR3 in DNA: TGCAGTGCTAGTGAAACAGGGAAGGATGGCTACACCTTC.

This clone was counted once. The chain recombines TRBV29-1 with TRBJ2-7; D possibly corresponds to TRBD1 (5 bases). Germline loops: CDR1 SQVTM, CDR2 ANQGSEA. Trimming left V 4 bases short and J 0 bases short, with 7 bases between. This CDR3 is 12 amino acids long. For the CDR3, the DNA is TGCAGCGTTGGACAGATCTCCTACGAGCAGTACTTC. This encodes CSVGQISYEQYF.